Ten or more counts support the clone carrying this TCR beta chain. Its target is not known. One entry per CDR3 protein results from TCRdb running MiXCR on the RT-PCR reads. The data show roughly 500,000 distinct CDR3 sequences, 16% seen once. CDR1 is MNHEY and CDR2 is SVGAGI in the germline V gene. There are 15 residues in the CDR3. V shed 0 bases, J shed 6 bases, and the junction held 3 bases outside the gene matches. This specimen belongs to a study of response to subunit inactivated influenza vaccine. Findings and limits, study-wide: Authors suggested few new T cells are recruited by each seasonal influenza vaccination.

The sequences come from CD4+ T cells sorted from PBMCs, collected less than 30 months after vaccination. V is TRBV6-5 and J is TRBJ1-5, with TRBD1 matching 9 bases. This receptor was taken from a man aged 50 to 69 who received an inactivated influenza vaccine. The CDR3 DNA follows: TGTGCCAGCAGTTACTCCGGACAGGGGAGTCAGCCCCAGCATTTT. Translating it yields CASSYSGQGSQPQHF.